The T cell receptor beta chain described here comes from a study of regulatory T cells in long-lasting Graves disease. Study summary: Over 5 years of antithyroid drugs with positive TSH receptor antibodies was taken to mean persistent Graves' disease.

This clonotype appeared a few times. Its cognate antigen is unknown. The CDR3 contains 14 residues. Trimming removed 2 bases from V and 0 bases from J, with 7 bases in between. General observations from the study: Persistent patients shared 2,500 to 3,000 public clonotypes among themselves. Newly diagnosed patients shared fewer, at about 890. Sampling was limited to peripheral blood rather than thyroid tissue.

The authors built TCR beta libraries using iRepertoire HTBI primers and Arm-PCR of CDR3 regions. How the authors handled the data: Analysis of the samples identified roughly 62 TRBV and roughly 13 TRBJ segments. Each CDR3 protein is one row after TCRdb ran MiXCR on the multiplex PCR reads. TCRdb, rather than the study authors, made the V and J calls. The repertoire holds some 440,000 distinct CDR3 sequences, around 20% seen once, with 6.5% to 8% in the top ten. Time point specified: persistent/refractory GD, antithyroid drugs over 5 years with positive TRAb. Following extraction of RNA from PBMCs, that RNA was used to make the TCR library.

V is TRBV12-3 or TRBV12-4 and J is TRBJ1-1; the D is unclear. This clonotype was obtained from a female donor with Graves disease. The material sequenced was peripheral blood mononuclear cells (PBMCs), taken when the disease was refractory, from a patient treated with antithyroid drugs. CDR3 region: CASSLLGLNTEAFF. In DNA form, the CDR3 reads TGTGCCAGCAGTTTATTAGGACTGAACACTGAAGCTTTCTTT.